The present T cell receptor (beta chain) was sequenced within a study of shared clonotypes between healthy human individuals. Study-wide background: Donors, aged 18 to 49, were a couple of women and three men. General observations from the study: For naive CD4 cells, around 5.1% of clonotypes were shared across a few donors.

Using immunoSEQ multiplex PCR, the repertoire was profiled, and TCRdb retains in-frame clones only, with some absent. The data contain 2 million to 2.5 million clones, about 92% of them singletons. As to this clone: The antigen is undetermined.

Donors, healthy HIV-negative adults, lacked recent acute infections or vaccinations. The CDR3 is 14 residues long. The source material was naive CD4+ T cells from PBMCs. Indicated subset: CD45RA+ positively selected. J is TRBJ2-7 and V is TRBV21-1; TRBD2, as called in the table, went unchecked against the DNA. TRBV21-1 is a recognized pseudogene. The receptor's source is a man aged 18 to 30 in good health. Some clones in this sample may be carry-over from other donors' samples. Written as DNA, the CDR3 is TGTGCCAGCAGCAAAGAAGCGCAGACCTACGAGCAGTACTTC. Its translation is CASSKEAQTYEQYF.